This T cell receptor beta chain was profiled in a study of T cell changes during pregnancy in multiple sclerosis. The germline CDR1 and CDR2 sequences are SGHNT and YYREEE (reference sequence). With V trimmed by 1 base and J by 1 base, 4 bases remained unmatched. This CDR3 is 15 amino acids long. TCRdb's table, derived via immunoSEQ multiplex PCR, lists solely in-frame clones and lacks some. Of approximately 100,000 clones listed, roughly nine tenths are singletons. The clonotype was recovered from a female donor with multiple sclerosis, enrolled in a pregnancy study. Here the sequenced sample was peripheral blood, taken before pregnancy. This sequence joins TRBV5-4 and TRBJ1-2; TRBD1 matches at 7 bases. The CDR3: CASSLRQGGNYGYTF. CDR3 sequence (DNA): TGTGCCAGCAGCTTGAGGCAGGGGGGTAACTATGGCTACACCTTC.